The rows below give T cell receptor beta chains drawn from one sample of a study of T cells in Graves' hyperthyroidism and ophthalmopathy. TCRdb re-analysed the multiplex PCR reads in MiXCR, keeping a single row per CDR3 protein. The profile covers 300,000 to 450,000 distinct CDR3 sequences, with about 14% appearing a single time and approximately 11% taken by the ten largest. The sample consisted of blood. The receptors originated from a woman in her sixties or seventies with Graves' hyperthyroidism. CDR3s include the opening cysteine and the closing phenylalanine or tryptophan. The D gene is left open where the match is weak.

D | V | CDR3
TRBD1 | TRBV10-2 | CASSRTGGTDTQYF
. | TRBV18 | CASSPPVAGETQYF
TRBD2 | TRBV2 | CASSERGTDTQYF
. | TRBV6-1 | CASSPRQGQETQYF
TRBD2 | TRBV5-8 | CASSLQAGREDTQYF
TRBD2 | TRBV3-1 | CASSPSGRGSTDTQYF
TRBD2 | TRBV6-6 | CASSYMAGAPDTQYF
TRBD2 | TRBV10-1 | CASSESVLAGPEQYF
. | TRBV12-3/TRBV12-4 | CASRNPGAATEAFF
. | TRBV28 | CATVQNTIYF
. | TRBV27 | CASSSGGAAYGYTF
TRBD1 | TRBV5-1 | CASSLTRQGPREKLFF
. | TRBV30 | CAWSKGFYGYTF
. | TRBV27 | CASSPPNQGTQYF
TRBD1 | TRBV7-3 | CASSPDRDSYDTQYF
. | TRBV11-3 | CASSFDISNTDTQYF
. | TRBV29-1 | CSVVPSTGRTDTQYF
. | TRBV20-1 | CSARDRVSYEQYF
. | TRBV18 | CASSPGITYEQYF
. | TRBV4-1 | CASSQTGGEETQYF
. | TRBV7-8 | CASSLGRRTAVLAEQYF
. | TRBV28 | CASSGTPHGYTF
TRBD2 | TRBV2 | CASSPGLAGDHEQYF